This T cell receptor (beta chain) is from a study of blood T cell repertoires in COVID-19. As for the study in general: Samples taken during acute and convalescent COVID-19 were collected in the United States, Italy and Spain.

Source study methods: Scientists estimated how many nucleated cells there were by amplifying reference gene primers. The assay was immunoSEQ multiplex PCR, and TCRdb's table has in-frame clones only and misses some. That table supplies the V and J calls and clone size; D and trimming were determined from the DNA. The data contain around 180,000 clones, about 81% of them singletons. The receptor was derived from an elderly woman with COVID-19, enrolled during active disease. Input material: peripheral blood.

This CDR3 reads CASSYSGKGNEQFF. DNA of the CDR3: TGTGCCAGCAGTTACTCGGGCAAAGGAAATGAGCAGTTCTTC. J is TRBJ2-1 and V is TRBV6-5; no reliable D call. The CDR3 covers 14 residues. Germline loops: CDR1 MNHEY, CDR2 SVGAGI. Trimming took 0 bases from V and 7 from J, leaving 10 bases between them.